This T cell receptor (beta chain) derives from a study of OX40 agonist ivuxolimab in advanced cancers. Study summary: A mean age of approximately 64 years, range about 20 to 79, was recorded, and approximately 85% were male. Under the entry rules, prior anti-PD-1, anti-PD-L1 or anti-CTLA-4 therapy was allowed, and approximately 36% had some.

Germline V CDR1 and CDR2: SEHNR, FQNEAQ (reference sequence). The CDR3 has 11 residues. Deletions cut 3 bases from V and 4 bases from J, with 4 bases between. In the case of this clone: A far more abundant clone sits one base away, making this likely a read error.

Generated by immunoSEQ multiplex PCR, the TCRdb table keeps only in-frame clones and is missing some. The table has over 35,000 clones, 60% to 80% seen once; the top ten hold roughly 20%. This chain links TRBV7-9 with TRBJ2-7; D gene uncertain. Specimen: CD4+ or CD8+ T cells sorted from blood, collected in a trial of the OX40 agonist ivuxolimab. The clonotype was recovered from an adult with an advanced solid tumor such as melanoma, head and neck, liver or kidney cancer. CDR3 DNA sequence: TGTGCCAGCAGCTTTAGATACGAGCAGTACTTC. Its translation: CASSFRYEQYF.